One and the same sample provided the 11 T cell receptor beta chains below, sequenced in a study of cytomegalovirus exposure and HLA in healthy donors. The PCR contained 60 Vbeta and 13 Jbeta primers. The repertoire was sequenced with immunoSEQ multiplex PCR; TCRdb's copy has only in-frame clones and lacks some. Listed are around 100,000 clones; 0.5% to 0.7% falls within the top ten. The sample was PBMCs. These receptors were collected from a middle-aged man in good health and CMV-seronegative.

Comments on this clone: An end of the junction differs from the germline gene, which may be a read error. This specimen includes other DNA sequences encoding the same CDR3. The chain has TRBV29-1 and TRBJ1-5; TRBD1 matches 7 bases. Germline-derived CDR1 and CDR2 are SQVTM and ANQGSEA. This CDR3 contains 13 residues. The CDR3 loop is CSVGTGYNQPQHF. As DNA, the CDR3 is TGCAGCGTTGGGACAGGTTACAATCAGCCCCAGCACTTT. The complete variable domain, with remaining parts taken from reference TRBV29-1 and TRBJ1-5, reads SAVISQKPSRDICQRGTSLTIQCQVDSQVTMMFWYRQQPGQSLTLIATANQGSEATYESGFVIDKFPISRPNLTFSTLTVSNMSPEDSSIYLCSVGTGYNQPQHFGDGTRLSIL.

The chain recombines TRBV6-1 with TRBJ1-1; 10 bases fit TRBD1. There are 15 residues in the CDR3. With V trimmed by 4 bases and J by 11 bases, 13 bases remained unmatched. CDR1 and CDR2 (germline): MNHNS, SASEGT. The chain's CDR3 is CASSATQTGGVRAFF. The DNA of the CDR3 is TGTGCCAGCAGTGCGACACAGACAGGGGGCGTGAGGGCTTTCTTT.

The chain carries TRBV4-3 and TRBJ2-1; TRBD2 aligns across 9 bases. J gave up 5 bases and V 0 bases, and 5 bases lay outside the gene matches. CDR3 length equals 16 residues. Germline-derived CDR1 and CDR2 are LGHNA and YSLEER. DNA for the CDR3: TGCGCCAGCAGCCAAGATCTCAGCGGGGGGAACAATGAGCAGTTCTTC. This encodes CASSQDLSGGNNEQFF.

This rearrangement joins TRBV4-2 to TRBJ1-6; D is perhaps TRBD1 (6 bases). The CDR3 has 14 amino acids. The V end was cut by 1 base, the J end by 13 bases, with 14 bases between. Per the germline V gene, CDR1 is LGHNA and CDR2 is YNFKEQ. The CDR3: CASSQARQVRPLHF. CDR3 DNA: TGTGCCAGCAGCCAAGCGAGACAGGTGCGGCCCCTCCACTTT.

The chain links TRBV4-1 to TRBJ1-1; the D gene is possibly TRBD1 (5 bases). The V gene lost 0 bases and the J gene lost 2 bases, with 10 bases spanning the gap. The CDR3 extends over 15 amino acids. Germline CDR1 reads MGHRA; CDR2 reads YSYEKL. Here the CDR3 DNA reads TGCGCCAGCAGCCAAGAAGGGGCAGGAAACACTGAAGCTTTCTTT. It translates to CASSQEGAGNTEAFF.

The chain uses TRBV29-1 and TRBJ1-1; D unresolved. Germline V lookup: CDR1 SQVTM, CDR2 ANQGSEA. The CDR3 is 12 residues long. V was pared by 7 bases and J by 4 bases, with 13 bases between. DNA for the CDR3: TGCAGCGCCGCGTCCTCAACCACTGAAGCTTTCTTT. Its protein product is CSAASSTTEAFF.

The chain couples TRBV5-1 to TRBJ2-7; D unclear. V lost 1 base, J lost 1 base, and 6 bases lay in between. Germline CDR1 SGHRS, CDR2 YFSETQ. This CDR3 is built from 13 residues. The CDR3 bases are TGCGCCAGCAGCTTGTTCCATTCCTACGAGCAGTACTTC. Its translation: CASSLFHSYEQYF. Variable domain in full (rest from reference TRBV5-1 and TRBJ2-7): KAGVTQTPRYLIKTRGQQVTLSCSPISGHRSVSWYQQTPGQGLQFLFEYFSETQRNKGNFPGRFSGRQFSNSRSEMNVSTLELGDSALYLCASSLFHSYEQYFGPGTRLTVT.

This chain joins TRBV2 and TRBJ2-7; D is ambiguous. The germline CDR1 and CDR2 sequences are SNHLY and FYNNEI. The CDR3 spans 11 residues. Trimming cost V 7 bases and J 4 bases, with 8 bases left between them. The DNA for the CDR3 is TGTGCCAGCACAAGAGCATACGAGCAGTACTTC. Amino acids: CASTRAYEQYF.

The chain has TRBV2 and TRBJ1-5; D is ambiguous. Trimming stripped 7 bases from V and 1 base from J, with 5 bases between. The CDR3 runs to 12 residues. Germline-derived CDR1 and CDR2 are SNHLY and FYNNEI. The CDR3 loop is CASMGSNQPQHF. In DNA, the CDR3 is TGTGCCAGCATGGGCAGCAATCAGCCCCAGCATTTT. Full variable domain (remainder filled in from reference TRBV2 and TRBJ1-5): EPEVTQTPSHQVTQMGQEVILRCVPISNHLYFYWYRQILGQKVEFLVSFYNNEISEKSEIFDDQFSVERPDGSNFTLKIRSTKLEDSAMYFCASMGSNQPQHFGDGTRLSIL.

The V and J genes are TRBV5-1 and TRBJ1-6; TRBD1 matches 7 bases. With V trimmed by 4 bases and J by 9 bases, 7 bases remained unmatched. The germline V gene has CDR1 SGHRS and CDR2 YFSETQ. CDR3 length: 14 residues. The CDR3 spells CASSGGQRGSPLHF. The CDR3 nucleotides read TGCGCCAGCAGCGGGGGACAGAGGGGTTCACCCCTCCACTTT. The variable domain in full, with the rest retrieved from reference TRBV5-1 and TRBJ1-6, is KAGVTQTPRYLIKTRGQQVTLSCSPISGHRSVSWYQQTPGQGLQFLFEYFSETQRNKGNFPGRFSGRQFSNSRSEMNVSTLELGDSALYLCASSGGQRGSPLHFGNGTRLTVT.

The rearrangement joins TRBV5-5 to TRBJ2-1, with D unclear. The CDR3 consists of 13 residues. Germline V gene lookup returns CDR1 SGHKS and CDR2 YYEKEE (reference sequence). V was clipped by 0 bases and J by 10 bases, with 11 bases between them. CDR3 DNA: TGTGCCAGCAGCTTGGACTCCGGTCGGGAGCAGTTCTTC. This codes for CASSLDSGREQFF.